This TCR beta chain is from a study of CD4+ T cells in melanoma (dated by TCRdb to between 2020 and 2023). As for the study more broadly: Neoantigen-specific CD4+ T cells in human melanoma were investigated in the study. Here is what the overall study found, with its caveats: Diverse differentiation states were reported to be shown by neoantigen-specific CD4+ T cells in melanoma. Neoantigen-specific CD4+ T cells were reported to be correlated with the function of CD8+ T cells, macrophages and B cells.

In regard to this clone: This clone's antigen is unknown. Base qualities were left out, and no much larger clone turns up one base away.

CDR1 GTSNPN and CDR2 SVGIG are derived from the germline V gene (reference sequence). V drops 4 bases and J drops 4 bases, leaving 8 bases in between. The CDR3, cysteine through phenylalanine, is 12 amino acids long. Of all the DNA, just the CDR3 is kept, 36 bases in frame from base 1. The method behind the library was the immunoSEQ multiplex PCR assay. The table comes from immuneACCESS by way of TCRdb, which keeps in-frame sequences with V and J called. Part of the clones is missing from these tables; in studies checked, under half for an unresolved V gene and the rest for unknown reasons. Counted in this sample were approximately 15,000 clones; less than 70% of them appeared once. The ten top clones hold over 11% of the sample. Donors were patients with melanoma.

This chain joins TRBV30 to TRBJ1-3, with no reliable assignment of the D segment. Sequencing input: cells from a culture (not recorded whether cultured in vitro). The receptor's source is a human donor with melanoma. CDR3 loop: CAWKVRGNTIYF. The bases are TGTGCCTGGAAGGTGCGGGGAAACACCATATATTTT.